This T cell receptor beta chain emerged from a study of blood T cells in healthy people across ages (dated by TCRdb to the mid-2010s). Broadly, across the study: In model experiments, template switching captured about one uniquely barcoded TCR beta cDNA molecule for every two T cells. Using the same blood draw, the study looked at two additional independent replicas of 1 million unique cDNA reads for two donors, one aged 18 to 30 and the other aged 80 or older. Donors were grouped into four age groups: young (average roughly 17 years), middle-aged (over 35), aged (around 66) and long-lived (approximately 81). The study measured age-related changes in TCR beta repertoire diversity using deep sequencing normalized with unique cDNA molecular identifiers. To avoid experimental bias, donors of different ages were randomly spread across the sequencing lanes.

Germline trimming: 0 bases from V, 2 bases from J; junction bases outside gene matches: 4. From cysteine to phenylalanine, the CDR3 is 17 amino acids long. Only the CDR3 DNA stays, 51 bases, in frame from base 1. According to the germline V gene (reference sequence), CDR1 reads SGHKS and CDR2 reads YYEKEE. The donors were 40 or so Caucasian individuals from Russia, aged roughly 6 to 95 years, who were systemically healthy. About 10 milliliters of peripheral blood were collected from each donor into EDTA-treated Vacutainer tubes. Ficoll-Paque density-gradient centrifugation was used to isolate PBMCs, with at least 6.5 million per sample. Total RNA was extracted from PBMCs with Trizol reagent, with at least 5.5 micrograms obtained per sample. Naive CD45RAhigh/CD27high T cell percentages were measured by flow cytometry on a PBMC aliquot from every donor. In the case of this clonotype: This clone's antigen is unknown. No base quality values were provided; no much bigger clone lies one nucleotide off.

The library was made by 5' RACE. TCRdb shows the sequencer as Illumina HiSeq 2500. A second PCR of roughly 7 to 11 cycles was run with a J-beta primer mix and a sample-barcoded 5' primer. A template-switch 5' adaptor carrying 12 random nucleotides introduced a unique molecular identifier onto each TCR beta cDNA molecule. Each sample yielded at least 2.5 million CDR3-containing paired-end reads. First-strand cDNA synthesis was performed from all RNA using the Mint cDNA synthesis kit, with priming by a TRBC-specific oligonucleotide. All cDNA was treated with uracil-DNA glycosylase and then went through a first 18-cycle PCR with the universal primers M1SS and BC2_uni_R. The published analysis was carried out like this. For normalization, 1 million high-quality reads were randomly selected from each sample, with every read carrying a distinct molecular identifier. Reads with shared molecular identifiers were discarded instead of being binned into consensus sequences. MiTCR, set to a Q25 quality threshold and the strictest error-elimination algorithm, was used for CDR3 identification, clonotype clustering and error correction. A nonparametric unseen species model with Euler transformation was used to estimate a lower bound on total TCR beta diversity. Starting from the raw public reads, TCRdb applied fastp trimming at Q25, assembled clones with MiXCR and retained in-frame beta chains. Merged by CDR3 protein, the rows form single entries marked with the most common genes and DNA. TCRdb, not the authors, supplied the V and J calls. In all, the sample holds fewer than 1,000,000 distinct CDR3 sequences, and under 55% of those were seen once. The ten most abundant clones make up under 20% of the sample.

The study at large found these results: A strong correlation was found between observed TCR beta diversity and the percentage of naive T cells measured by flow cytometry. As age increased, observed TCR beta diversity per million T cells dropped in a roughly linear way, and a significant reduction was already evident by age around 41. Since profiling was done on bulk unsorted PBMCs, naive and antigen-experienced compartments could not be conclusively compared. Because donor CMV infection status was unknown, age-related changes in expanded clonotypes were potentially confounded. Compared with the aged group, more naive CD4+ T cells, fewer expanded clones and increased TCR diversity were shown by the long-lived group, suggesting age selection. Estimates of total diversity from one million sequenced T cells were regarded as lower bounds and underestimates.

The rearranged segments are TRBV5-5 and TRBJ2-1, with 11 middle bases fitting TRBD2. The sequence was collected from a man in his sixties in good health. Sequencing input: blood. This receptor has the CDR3 CASSLASSGGAYNEQFF. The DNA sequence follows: TGTGCCAGCAGCTTGGCCAGTAGCGGGGGGGCCTACAATGAGCAGTTCTTC. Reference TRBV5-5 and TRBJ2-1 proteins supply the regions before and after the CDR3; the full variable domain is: DAGVTQSPTHLIKTRGQQVTLRCSPISGHKSVSWYQQVLGQGPQFIFQYYEKEERGRGNFPDRFSARQFPNYSSELNVNALLLGDSALYLCASSLASSGGAYNEQFFGPGTRLTVL.